Presented here are 31 T cell receptor beta chains from one specimen sequenced in a study of molecular identifiers for immune sequencing clone quantification. TCRdb processed the PCR reads anew with MiXCR; each CDR3 protein has one entry. This sample carries 85,000 to 100,000 distinct CDR3 sequences, 24% of them seen once, and the ten largest clones take 0.94%. Specimen: naive CD8+ T cells from blood, with Jurkat cell RNA spiked in. Subset given: FACS-sorted CD8+CD4-CCR7+CD45RA+ naive T cells. The source of these receptors is a human donor in good health. Some libraries in this study had Jurkat cell RNA spiked in.

This clonotype was seen ten or more times. The rearrangement uses TRBV7-6 and TRBJ2-3, with 7 nucleotides matching TRBD2. The CDR3 sequence is 17 residues long. Trimming removed 1 base from V and 3 bases from J; junction bases left unmatched: 10. In germline, CDR1 is SGHVS, CDR2 FNYEAQ. The DNA for the CDR3 is TGTGCCAGCAGCTTAGTTTATCCGGGAGGCGGAACAGATACGCAGTATTTT. This encodes CASSLVYPGGGTDTQYF.

Concerning this clonotype itself: The junction does not match germline at one end; this may be a read error. The J gene is TRBJ2-1, the V gene TRBV6-2 or TRBV6-3, with D hard to call. In germline, CDR1 is MNHEY, CDR2 SVGEGT. The length of the CDR3 is 13 residues. CDR3: CASSYGVLGEQSF. The CDR3 nucleotides read TGTGCCAGCAGTTACGGCGTGCTCGGTGAGCAGTCCTTC.

This clonotype was counted only a few times. Possible read error: a much larger clone is one base away. This chain joins TRBV12-3 or TRBV12-4 and TRBJ2-5, with D possibly TRBD2 on 5 matching bases. The CDR3 extends over 15 amino acids. CDR3 sequence (DNA): TGTGCCAGCAGCTATCGAGGGCCAGACCAAGAGCCCCAGTACTTC. It codes for CASSYRGPDQEPQYF.

For this clonotype: This likely comes from a read error, as the CDR3 has no conserved phenylalanine or tryptophan at its end. The chain links TRBV27 to TRBJ2-5; a weak D match, TRBD1 (6 bases). The CDR3 is 15 residues long. In germline, CDR1 is MNHEY, CDR2 SMNVEV (reference sequence). Between the trimmed V and J ends, which lost 2 bases and 4 bases, there was a span of 14 bases. The CDR3 DNA follows: TGTGCCAGCAGTTTACGGGCAGGGGTCAGAGAGACCCAGTACTCC. Translated: CASSLRAGVRETQYS.

Comment on this clonotype: Because it lacks the conserved phenylalanine or tryptophan at the end, this CDR3 is likely a read error. It is unclear where the CDR3 begins or ends on the DNA, so no DNA is shown, and the CDR3 is as TCRdb lists it. The chain uses TRBV24-1 and TRBJ2-2; TRBD1 is taken as the D call from the table, unchecked against the DNA. Germline V gene sequence: CDR1 KGHDR, CDR2 SFDVKD. The CDR3 sequence runs 16 residues, both termini included. CDR3 loop: CATSDSGTGMTGELSS.

This clonotype was observed at least ten times. The rearrangement joins TRBV7-9 to TRBJ1-5; D might be TRBD1 (6 bases). V was shortened by 5 bases and J by 1 base, with 15 bases between the two germline ends. The CDR3 contains 16 residues. The germline CDR1 and CDR2 sequences are SEHNR and FQNEAQ (reference sequence). As DNA, the CDR3 is TGTGCCAGCAGCAGGGGGGTAGGAGCGAGCAATCAGCCCCAGCATTTT. Its protein is CASSRGVGASNQPQHF.

This clonotype was observed at least ten times. V and J are TRBV7-9 and TRBJ2-5; TRBD1 matches at 7 bases. The CDR3 length is 13 residues. Trimming removed 5 bases from V and 5 bases from J; junction bases left unmatched: 5. Germline V gene sequence: CDR1 SEHNR, CDR2 FQNEAQ (reference sequence). The CDR3 protein is CASSPRGRETQYF. CDR3 coding DNA: TGTGCCAGCAGCCCTAGGGGGCGTGAGACCCAGTACTTC.

This clonotype appeared many times. This sequence joins TRBV29-1 and TRBJ2-2; possibly TRBD1 for D (7 bases). The V gene lost 3 bases and the J gene lost 5 bases, with 13 bases spanning the gap. CDR1 is SQVTM, CDR2 ANQGSEA, per germline. The CDR3 is 14 residues long. The chain's CDR3 is CSVDGGGKTGELFF. Here the CDR3 DNA reads TGCAGCGTTGATGGAGGGGGCAAGACCGGGGAGCTGTTTTTT.

Many counts were recorded for this clonotype. The chain is built from TRBV25-1 and TRBJ2-7; D possibly corresponds to TRBD1 (5 bases). The ends were cut back, 2 bases at V and 4 bases at J, with 15 bases in the middle. Germline V gives CDR1 MGHDK, CDR2 SYGVNS. The CDR3 has 15 amino acids. Here the CDR3 reads CASSEPGRDLYEQYF. CDR3 in DNA: TGTGCCAGCAGTGAACCCGGCAGGGATCTGTACGAGCAGTACTTC.

This clonotype showed up many times. The chain uses TRBV6-5 and TRBJ2-6; 7 bases are a match to TRBD1. The CDR3 has 14 residues. Germline CDR1 reads MNHEY; CDR2 reads SVGAGI. The V segment lost 6 bases and the J segment 4 bases; nucleotides outside the gene matches: 3. The CDR3 coding sequence is TGTGCCAGCAGGACAGGGTTAGGGGCCAACGTCCTGACTTTC. Encoded protein: CASRTGLGANVLTF.

In its sample, this clonotype was seen many times. The chain's CDR3 is CSAPTGGAGANVLTF. The CDR3 DNA is TGCAGTGCCCCGACAGGGGGCGCTGGGGCCAACGTCCTGACTTTC. V and J are TRBV20-1 and TRBJ2-6; TRBD1 matches 10 bases. This CDR3 is 15 amino acids long. Germline V gives CDR1 DFQATT, CDR2 SNEGSKA (reference sequence). The junction had 4 bases not matched to a gene; V was cut back by 6 bases and J by 2 bases.

The genes are TRBV20-1 and TRBJ2-7; 9 bases map to TRBD2. CDR1 is DFQATT, CDR2 SNEGSKA, per germline (reference sequence). With 2 bases clipped from V and 5 bases from J, the junction kept 7 bases outside the gene matches. The CDR3 covers 14 residues. The CDR3 sequence is CSARRAGGLNEQYF. The CDR3 bases are TGCAGTGCTAGAAGGGCGGGGGGGCTGAACGAGCAGTACTTC.

V is TRBV12-3 or TRBV12-4 and J is TRBJ2-6, with D perhaps TRBD1 or TRBD2 (5 bases each). The CDR3 has 18 amino acids. V lost 2 bases and J 2 bases, leaving 16 bases between the germline ends. CDR3 DNA sequence: TGTGCCAGCAGTTTATCGTCAAGCAGGGACCCTGGGGCCAACGTCCTGACTTTC. Translated, it gives CASSLSSSRDPGANVLTF.

Many counts were recorded for this clonotype. V is TRBV20-1 and J is TRBJ1-3, with D perhaps matching TRBD1 (5 bases). The CDR3 has 14 amino acids. Between the trimmed V and J ends, which lost 2 bases and 1 base, there was a span of 9 bases. The germline V gene encodes CDR1 DFQATT and CDR2 SNEGSKA (reference sequence). CDR3 protein: CSARTGISGNTIYF. The CDR3 DNA follows: TGCAGTGCTAGAACAGGAATATCTGGAAACACCATATATTTT.

This clonotype was found many times. This rearrangement joins TRBV20-1 to TRBJ1-1, with TRBD1 matching 7 bases. The CDR3 sequence is 15 residues long. Unmatched junction bases numbered 9, after V lost 4 bases and J lost 1 base. Looked up from germline, CDR1 is DFQATT and CDR2 is SNEGSKA (reference sequence). As DNA, the CDR3 is TGCAGTGCTACTGACAGGGAAAGGACGAACACTGAAGCTTTCTTT. It specifies CSATDRERTNTEAFF.

In its sample, this clonotype was seen many times. The V gene is TRBV4-3, the J gene TRBJ2-3, with a weak D call TRBD1 (6 bases). This CDR3 is built from 16 residues. Trimming removed 4 bases from V and 0 bases from J, with 14 bases in between. Germline V CDR1 and CDR2: LGHNA, YSLEER. In nucleotides, the CDR3 is TGCGCCAGCAGCCCGGGACATCAATCTAGCACAGATACGCAGTATTTT. It translates to CASSPGHQSSTDTQYF.

This clonotype was picked up many times. The V gene is TRBV27, the J gene TRBJ1-6, with no clear D. The CDR3 is 13 amino acids. Trimming removed 2 bases at V and 7 bases at J, with 6 bases between. CDR1 and CDR2 from the germline V gene are MNHEY and SMNVEV (reference sequence). DNA for the CDR3: TGTGCCAGCAGTTTAGGATTAAATTCACCCCTCCACTTT. Translation gives CASSLGLNSPLHF.

This clonotype was counted many times. This sequence joins TRBV6-4 and TRBJ2-3; tentative D call: TRBD2 (6 bases). The ends were cut back, 7 bases at V and 8 bases at J, with 16 bases in the middle. This CDR3 has 13 amino acids. CDR1 is MRHNA, CDR2 SNTAGT, per germline. CDR3 amino acids: CASKETSGGTQYF. Written as DNA, the CDR3 is TGTGCCAGCAAAGAGACTAGTGGCGGTACGCAGTATTTT.

Many counts were recorded for this clonotype. CDR3 DNA sequence: TGTGCCAGCAGCGCCGGATTCACTGAAGCTTTCTTT. As protein: CASSAGFTEAFF. V gene TRBV5-5 combines with J gene TRBJ1-1; no definite D call. The V gene's germline CDR1 is SGHKS and CDR2 YYEKEE (reference sequence). V dropped 4 bases and J dropped 4 bases, with 8 bases sitting between them. This CDR3 has 12 amino acids.

There are many counts of this clonotype. J is TRBJ2-7 and V is TRBV3-1, with no clear D. CDR1 is LGHDT and CDR2 is YNNKEL in the germline V gene (reference sequence). The CDR3 covers 12 residues. The V end was cut by 6 bases, the J end by 3 bases, with 9 bases between. The CDR3 DNA is TGTGCCAGCAGTCGGCTCGACTACGAGCAGTACTTC. This sequence encodes CASSRLDYEQYF.

Regarding this clonotype: A much larger clonotype is one base distant, so this may be a read error. This chain connects TRBV4-3 to TRBJ2-7; 9 bases agree with TRBD1. The CDR3 covers 14 residues. Germline CDR1 reads LGHNA; CDR2 reads YSLEER. DNA for the CDR3: TGCGCCGGCAGTGCCGGACAGGGGAGCTACGAGCAGTACTTC. Its protein product is CAGSAGQGSYEQYF.

The chain is built from TRBV19 and TRBJ1-6; D may be TRBD1 (5 bases). The CDR3 spans 14 residues. The V end was cut by 3 bases, the J end by 14 bases, with 17 bases between. CDR1 is LNHDA and CDR2 is SQIVND in the germline V gene (reference sequence). The CDR3: CASSMLLGPGTLHF. CDR3 DNA sequence: TGTGCCAGTAGTATGTTACTGGGACCCGGGACCCTCCACTTT.

This clonotype was seen a few times. The V call is TRBV6-2 or TRBV6-3, the J call TRBJ2-7, with unresolved D. Per the germline V gene, CDR1 is MNHEY and CDR2 is SVGEGT. This CDR3 comprises 17 residues. The ends were cut back, 6 bases at V and 0 bases at J, with 21 bases in the middle. Here the CDR3 reads CASRTPSLDGVSYEQYF. CDR3 in DNA: TGTGCCAGCAGAACCCCCTCCTTGGACGGAGTCTCCTACGAGCAGTACTTC.

Of note for this clonotype: This sequence may be a read error, since a much larger clone differs from it by one base. The rearrangement joins TRBV7-9 to TRBJ2-1; 10 nucleotides match TRBD2. The CDR3 contains 16 residues. Germline-derived CDR1 and CDR2 are SEHNR and FQNEAQ (reference sequence). The CDR3 reads CASSLVGLAEHNEQVF. The DNA for the CDR3 is TGTGCCAGCAGCTTAGTTGGACTAGCGGAACACAATGAGCAGGTCTTC.

This clonotype was seen a handful of times. The chain is built from TRBV28 and TRBJ2-2; tentative D call: TRBD2 (6 bases). The CDR3 consists of 13 residues. The V end lost 3 bases, the J end lost 8 bases, and 10 bases lay between the germline ends. Germline assignment: CDR1 MDHEN and CDR2 SYDVKM. The CDR3 nucleotides are TGTGCCAGCAGTTTGCGCCGGGAGGGGGAGCTGTTTTTT. It is translated as CASSLRREGELFF.

For this clonotype: This could be a read error, since a much larger clone is one nucleotide away. The genes are TRBV28 and TRBJ2-1; D is ambiguous. The CDR3 extends over 15 amino acids. CDR1 is MDHEN, CDR2 SYDVKM, per germline. V lost 6 bases, J lost 8 bases, and 20 bases lay in between. CDR3 in amino acids: CASRLDVRTHDEQFF. The DNA for the CDR3 is TGTGCCAGCAGATTGGACGTCAGGACCCACGATGAGCAGTTCTTC.

A note on this clonotype: The conserved closing phenylalanine or tryptophan is absent in this CDR3, likely reflecting a read error. This chain connects TRBV3-1 to TRBJ1-3; no definite D call. V lost 1 base to trimming and J lost 0 bases, with 7 bases between them. Germline V gene data show CDR1 as LGHDT and CDR2 as YNNKEL (reference sequence). CDR3 length: 15 residues. As DNA, the CDR3 is TGTGCCAGCAGCCAAGGGGTTAGCTCTGGAAACACCATATATCTT. Translation gives CASSQGVSSGNTIYL.

Comments on this clonotype: A much larger clone differs by one base, so this may be a read error. The CDR3 ends on some other residue instead of the conserved phenylalanine or tryptophan, so this is likely a read error. The chain couples TRBV19 to TRBJ2-3; no clear D. Germline CDR1 LNHDA, CDR2 SQIVND (reference sequence). Trimming stripped 3 bases from V and 0 bases from J, with 4 bases between. The CDR3 consists of 13 residues. The CDR3 sequence: CASSIWSTDTQYL. The DNA of the CDR3 is TGTGCCAGTAGTATTTGGAGCACAGATACGCAGTATCTT.

The rearrangement uses TRBV7-8 and TRBJ2-3; 7 bases map to TRBD1. The CDR3 contains 20 residues. Germline CDR1 reads SGHVS; CDR2 reads FQNEAQ. The ends lost 8 bases at V and 2 bases at J; junction bases unmatched: 25. CDR3 residues: CASAASATDRDGGNTDTQYF. For the CDR3, the DNA is TGTGCCAGCGCCGCGTCAGCTACTGACAGGGATGGGGGTAACACAGATACGCAGTATTTT.

Concerning this clonotype: Possible read error: a much larger clone is one base away. The gene calls are TRBV12-5 and TRBJ1-1; D is unclear. CDR3 length: 17 amino acids. Germline CDR1 reads LGHNT; CDR2 reads FRNRAP. In DNA form, the CDR3 reads TGTGCTAGTGGTTTGGCAACGGTGATGACCCGAAACACTGAAGCTCTCTTT. This encodes CASGLATVMTRNTEALF.

V is TRBV5-6 and J is TRBJ2-1; D ambiguous. CDR3 length: 13 amino acids. Germline V gives CDR1 SGHDT, CDR2 YYEEEE. V lost 4 bases and J 3 bases, leaving 8 bases between the germline ends. The DNA for the CDR3 is TGTGCCAGCAGCAGGTGGGACTACAATGAGCAGTTCTTC. Translation: CASSRWDYNEQFF.